A selection of T cell receptor beta chains follows, all from one sample in a study of blood T cells in healthy people across ages. TCRdb reprocessed the 5' RACE reads with MiXCR, giving one entry per CDR3 protein. The data contain approximately 900,000 distinct CDR3 sequences, about 44% of them seen just once; the ten biggest clones take up around 15%. Source material: blood. All receptors come from a man aged 25-45 years in good health. CDR3s include the opening cysteine and the closing phenylalanine or tryptophan. Fields, in order: D gene, clone size, J gene, V gene, CDR3 DNA, CDR3 protein. D genes are given only for firm matches. Some rows mark clone size as missing; the rest say once, few, many or name a class of expanded clone.

d_call: TRBD1
clone_size: -
j_call: TRBJ2-7
v_call: TRBV12-3/TRBV12-4
cdr3_nt: TGTGCCAGCAGTTCCGGACAGGGCCCTGCCTACGAGCAGTACTTC
cdr3_aa: CASSSGQGPAYEQYF

d_call: TRBD2
clone_size: -
j_call: TRBJ2-5
v_call: TRBV5-1
cdr3_nt: TGCGCCAGCAGCCACATGACCCTGGGGGGGGAAGAGACCCAGTACTTC
cdr3_aa: CASSHMTLGGEETQYF

d_call: -
clone_size: -
j_call: TRBJ1-3
v_call: TRBV28
cdr3_nt: TGTGTCAGCAGTTTACCTTTTAATGAGGCTGGAAACACCATATATTTT
cdr3_aa: CVSSLPFNEAGNTIYF

d_call: TRBD2
clone_size: -
j_call: TRBJ2-1
v_call: TRBV2
cdr3_nt: TGTGCCAGCTCCGGGACTAGCGGCGGTGAGCAGTTCTTC
cdr3_aa: CASSGTSGGEQFF

d_call: -
clone_size: few
j_call: TRBJ1-2
v_call: TRBV10-3
cdr3_nt: TGTGCCATCAGTGATTTCCAGGGAACGGATAACTATGGCTACACCTTC
cdr3_aa: CAISDFQGTDNYGYTF

d_call: TRBD2
clone_size: -
j_call: TRBJ2-3
v_call: TRBV20-1
cdr3_nt: TGCAGTGCTAGAGATCGGGTCCTAGCGGGGGGCGGAAACACAGATACGCAGTATTTT
cdr3_aa: CSARDRVLAGGGNTDTQYF

d_call: TRBD1
clone_size: few
j_call: TRBJ2-3
v_call: TRBV20-1
cdr3_nt: TGCAGTGTGGGACAGGGGGGTCTTGGTACGCAGTATTTT
cdr3_aa: CSVGQGGLGTQYF

d_call: TRBD1
clone_size: -
j_call: TRBJ2-1
v_call: TRBV27
cdr3_nt: TGTGCCAGCAGTCCCGACCGGGACAGGGGTAATGAGCAGTTCTTC
cdr3_aa: CASSPDRDRGNEQFF

d_call: -
clone_size: -
j_call: TRBJ2-7
v_call: TRBV28
cdr3_nt: TGTGCCAGCAGTTCCTCCGGGACCGGGGGTTGGGAGCAGTACTTC
cdr3_aa: CASSSSGTGGWEQYF

d_call: TRBD2
clone_size: many
j_call: TRBJ2-5
v_call: TRBV3-1
cdr3_nt: TGTGCCAGCAGCCCTTTTTCGGGGGGGACAAGACAGACCCAGTACTTC
cdr3_aa: CASSPFSGGTRQTQYF

d_call: -
clone_size: few
j_call: TRBJ1-2
v_call: TRBV12-3/TRBV12-4
cdr3_nt: TGTGCCAGCAGATCGGATCTCGCTAACTATGGCTACACCTTC
cdr3_aa: CASRSDLANYGYTF

d_call: TRBD1
clone_size: -
j_call: TRBJ1-2
v_call: TRBV28
cdr3_nt: TGTGCCAGCAGGCTTGACAGGGACTATGGCTACACCTTC
cdr3_aa: CASRLDRDYGYTF

d_call: -
clone_size: few
j_call: TRBJ2-3
v_call: TRBV2
cdr3_nt: TGTGCCAGCAATCGTGAGCGTACCACAGATACGCAGTATTTT
cdr3_aa: CASNRERTTDTQYF

d_call: -
clone_size: -
j_call: TRBJ2-2
v_call: TRBV29-1
cdr3_nt: TGCAGCGTTGAAGCCGGGAACTTCGGGGAGCTGTTTTTT
cdr3_aa: CSVEAGNFGELFF

d_call: -
clone_size: few
j_call: TRBJ2-4
v_call: TRBV7-2
cdr3_nt: TGTGCCAGCAGCGCAAGAGGGGACATTCAGTACTTC
cdr3_aa: CASSARGDIQYF

d_call: TRBD1
clone_size: -
j_call: TRBJ1-5
v_call: TRBV6-5
cdr3_nt: TGTGCCAGCAGCCGGACAGGGGGCAATCGGCCCCAGCATTTT
cdr3_aa: CASSRTGGNRPQHF

d_call: TRBD1
clone_size: many
j_call: TRBJ2-1
v_call: TRBV15
cdr3_nt: TGTGCCACCAGCAGAAACGACAGGGGGGCACCCTACAATGAGCAGTTCTTC
cdr3_aa: CATSRNDRGAPYNEQFF

d_call: -
clone_size: many
j_call: TRBJ2-7
v_call: TRBV6-1
cdr3_nt: TGTGCCAGCAGTGAAGGCGTCGAGGGACACGAGCAGTACTTC
cdr3_aa: CASSEGVEGHEQYF

d_call: -
clone_size: few
j_call: TRBJ2-3
v_call: TRBV20-1
cdr3_nt: TGCAGTGCTAGGAACCCAGGGACTAGCACAGATACGCAGTATTTT
cdr3_aa: CSARNPGTSTDTQYF

d_call: -
clone_size: few
j_call: TRBJ2-5
v_call: TRBV4-1
cdr3_nt: TGCGCCAGCAGCCAAGGACAGGCTCAAGAGACCCAGTACTTC
cdr3_aa: CASSQGQAQETQYF

d_call: -
clone_size: -
j_call: TRBJ1-1
v_call: TRBV4-1
cdr3_nt: TGCGCCAGCAGCCAAGCGGTCGGGGGAGTGAACACTGAAGCTTTCTTT
cdr3_aa: CASSQAVGGVNTEAFF

d_call: TRBD2
clone_size: -
j_call: TRBJ2-3
v_call: TRBV5-1
cdr3_nt: TGCGCCAGCAGCGCTAGCGGGGGGCCCGCGGATACGCAGTATTTT
cdr3_aa: CASSASGGPADTQYF

d_call: TRBD2
clone_size: -
j_call: TRBJ2-1
v_call: TRBV20-1
cdr3_nt: TGCAGTGCCTTGGGGGAGGGGAGTAATGAGCAGTTCTTC
cdr3_aa: CSALGEGSNEQFF

d_call: TRBD1
clone_size: -
j_call: TRBJ2-5
v_call: TRBV25-1
cdr3_nt: TGTGCCAGCAGTGACAGGGGGCGGGAAGAGACCCAGTACTTC
cdr3_aa: CASSDRGREETQYF

d_call: TRBD1
clone_size: -
j_call: TRBJ1-2
v_call: TRBV5-1
cdr3_nt: TGCGCCAGCAGCTTGACAGGGGATGGAAACTATGGCTGCACCTTC
cdr3_aa: CASSLTGDGNYGCTF

d_call: -
clone_size: few
j_call: TRBJ2-7
v_call: TRBV3-1
cdr3_nt: TGTGCCAGCAGCCGTCGGGACTCCGGCGAGCAGTACTTC
cdr3_aa: CASSRRDSGEQYF

d_call: TRBD2
clone_size: -
j_call: TRBJ2-1
v_call: TRBV5-1
cdr3_nt: TGCGCCAGCAGCCCCCTTCGGACTAGTGTGGATGAGCAGTTCTTC
cdr3_aa: CASSPLRTSVDEQFF

d_call: -
clone_size: -
j_call: TRBJ2-2
v_call: TRBV7-8
cdr3_nt: TGTGCCAGCAGCTTAGGACTAGAGGTCGGGGAGCTGTTTTTT
cdr3_aa: CASSLGLEVGELFF

d_call: -
clone_size: -
j_call: TRBJ1-4
v_call: TRBV29-1
cdr3_nt: TGCAGCGCCTTGACAGGAACTAATGAAAAACTGTTTTTT
cdr3_aa: CSALTGTNEKLFF

d_call: TRBD1
clone_size: few
j_call: TRBJ2-5
v_call: TRBV6-5
cdr3_nt: TGTGCCAGCACCACGCCGGGGACAGGATACCAAGAGACCCAGTACTTC
cdr3_aa: CASTTPGTGYQETQYF

d_call: TRBD1
clone_size: -
j_call: TRBJ1-6
v_call: TRBV27
cdr3_nt: TGTGCCAGCAGTTTCGGACAGGTTTTTTCACCCCTCCACTTT
cdr3_aa: CASSFGQVFSPLHF

d_call: TRBD2
clone_size: -
j_call: TRBJ2-1
v_call: TRBV20-1
cdr3_nt: TGCAGTGCTAGTCCTAGCGGGGGGGCAGGTAATGAGCAGTTCTTC
cdr3_aa: CSASPSGGAGNEQFF

d_call: -
clone_size: few
j_call: TRBJ2-1
v_call: TRBV20-1
cdr3_nt: TGCAGTGCTAGAGAAGCGGGGACAGAGCAGTTCTTC
cdr3_aa: CSAREAGTEQFF

d_call: -
clone_size: -
j_call: TRBJ2-1
v_call: TRBV20-1
cdr3_nt: TGCAGTGCTAGACTACGAGGAGGATTGAGTGAGCAGTTCTTC
cdr3_aa: CSARLRGGLSEQFF

d_call: TRBD1
clone_size: -
j_call: TRBJ1-2
v_call: TRBV27
cdr3_nt: TGTGCCAGCGGGACCGGGACAGCCGTTCTTAACTATGGCTACACCTTC
cdr3_aa: CASGTGTAVLNYGYTF

d_call: -
clone_size: -
j_call: TRBJ1-1
v_call: TRBV20-1
cdr3_nt: TGCAGTGCTAGAGCTGGGGGCACTGAAGCTTTCTTT
cdr3_aa: CSARAGGTEAFF

d_call: TRBD2
clone_size: few
j_call: TRBJ2-1
v_call: TRBV4-2
cdr3_nt: TGTGCCAGCAATAGCGGGGGGGCTCTCAATGAGCAGTTCTTC
cdr3_aa: CASNSGGALNEQFF

d_call: -
clone_size: -
j_call: TRBJ2-3
v_call: TRBV5-5
cdr3_nt: TGTGCCAGCAGCTTGGGTAGCTTCACAGATACGCAGTATTTT
cdr3_aa: CASSLGSFTDTQYF

d_call: TRBD1
clone_size: -
j_call: TRBJ2-2
v_call: TRBV20-1
cdr3_nt: TGCAGTGCTAGCGACGGGACAGGGACGAACACCGGGGAGCTGTTTTTT
cdr3_aa: CSASDGTGTNTGELFF

d_call: -
clone_size: -
j_call: TRBJ2-2
v_call: TRBV25-1
cdr3_nt: TGTGCCAGCAGTGGTGGACGTGACGGGGAGCTGTTTTTT
cdr3_aa: CASSGGRDGELFF

d_call: -
clone_size: -
j_call: TRBJ1-1
v_call: TRBV20-1
cdr3_nt: TGCAGTGCTAGGGAACAGGGTAGGGGTTACACTGAAGCTTTCTTT
cdr3_aa: CSAREQGRGYTEAFF

d_call: TRBD2
clone_size: -
j_call: TRBJ2-3
v_call: TRBV7-2
cdr3_nt: TGTGCCAGCAGCTCATACGGACTAGCGGGCACAGATACGCAGTATTTT
cdr3_aa: CASSSYGLAGTDTQYF

d_call: TRBD2
clone_size: -
j_call: TRBJ2-7
v_call: TRBV5-6
cdr3_nt: TGTGCCAGCAGCATACGGACTAGCGGGTCACCCTACGAGCAGTACTTC
cdr3_aa: CASSIRTSGSPYEQYF

d_call: TRBD1
clone_size: few
j_call: TRBJ1-6
v_call: TRBV27
cdr3_nt: TGTGCCAGCAGGAAATCCCGGGACAGGAATAATTCACCCCTCCACTTT
cdr3_aa: CASRKSRDRNNSPLHF

d_call: -
clone_size: -
j_call: TRBJ1-2
v_call: TRBV27
cdr3_nt: TGTGCCAGCAGCTCAAACGGTCCCTATGGCTACACCTTC
cdr3_aa: CASSSNGPYGYTF

d_call: TRBD1
clone_size: few
j_call: TRBJ2-5
v_call: TRBV29-1
cdr3_nt: TGCAGCGTTGCCCCGACAGGGGTAGGGGAGACCCAGTACTTC
cdr3_aa: CSVAPTGVGETQYF

d_call: -
clone_size: -
j_call: TRBJ1-6
v_call: TRBV7-9
cdr3_nt: TGTGCCAGCAGCTTACCCTCGGGCGCAGGGAGCTCCTATAATTCACCCCTCCACTTT
cdr3_aa: CASSLPSGAGSSYNSPLHF

d_call: -
clone_size: few
j_call: TRBJ1-4
v_call: TRBV3-1
cdr3_nt: TGTGCCAGCAGCCAGGACTCTCTCTTTAATGAAAAACTGTTTTTT
cdr3_aa: CASSQDSLFNEKLFF

d_call: -
clone_size: -
j_call: TRBJ2-7
v_call: TRBV18
cdr3_nt: TGTGCCAGCTCACCAGTAAAGGGGCGGTACGAGCAGTACTTC
cdr3_aa: CASSPVKGRYEQYF

d_call: TRBD2
clone_size: -
j_call: TRBJ2-1
v_call: TRBV6-5
cdr3_nt: TGTGCCAGCAGTTACTCCCGGGGGGAATACAATGAGCAGTTCTTC
cdr3_aa: CASSYSRGEYNEQFF

d_call: -
clone_size: few
j_call: TRBJ2-7
v_call: TRBV20-1
cdr3_nt: TGCAGTGCGAGGAAATCAGGTACTAGCTCCTACGAGCAGTACTTC
cdr3_aa: CSARKSGTSSYEQYF

d_call: TRBD2
clone_size: few
j_call: TRBJ2-3
v_call: TRBV28
cdr3_nt: TGTGCCAGCAGGTCGACTAGCGGGGGAGGGGCAGATACGCAGTATTTT
cdr3_aa: CASRSTSGGGADTQYF

d_call: -
clone_size: -
j_call: TRBJ1-2
v_call: TRBV29-1
cdr3_nt: TGCAGCGTTCAATTCCAGGGGTATGGCTACACCTTC
cdr3_aa: CSVQFQGYGYTF

d_call: -
clone_size: few
j_call: TRBJ2-2
v_call: TRBV20-1
cdr3_nt: TGCAGTGCTTCGCGCCGGGCCCCTTACACCGGGGAGCTGTTTTTT
cdr3_aa: CSASRRAPYTGELFF

d_call: -
clone_size: -
j_call: TRBJ2-2
v_call: TRBV6-5
cdr3_nt: TGTGCCAGCAGTTACTCGTTGGGGGGGAACACCGGGGAGCTGTTTTTT
cdr3_aa: CASSYSLGGNTGELFF

d_call: -
clone_size: -
j_call: TRBJ1-2
v_call: TRBV11-2
cdr3_nt: TGTGCCAGCAGCTTGGGCCATCAAAACTATGGCTACACCTTC
cdr3_aa: CASSLGHQNYGYTF

d_call: -
clone_size: -
j_call: TRBJ2-2
v_call: TRBV25-1
cdr3_nt: TGTGCCAGCAGTGGCCGTCTAAACACCGGGGAGCTGTTTTTT
cdr3_aa: CASSGRLNTGELFF